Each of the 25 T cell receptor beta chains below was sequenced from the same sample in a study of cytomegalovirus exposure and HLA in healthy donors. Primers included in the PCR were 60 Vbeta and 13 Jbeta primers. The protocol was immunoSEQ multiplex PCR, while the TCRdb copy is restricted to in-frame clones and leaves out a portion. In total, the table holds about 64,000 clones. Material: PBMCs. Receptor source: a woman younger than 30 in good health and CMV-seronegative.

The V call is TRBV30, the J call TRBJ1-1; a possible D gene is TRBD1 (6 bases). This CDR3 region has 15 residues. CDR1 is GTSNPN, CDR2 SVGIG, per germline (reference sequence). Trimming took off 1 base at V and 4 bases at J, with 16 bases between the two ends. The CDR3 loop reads CAWSDDGGRGTEAFF. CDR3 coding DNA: TGTGCCTGGAGTGACGACGGGGGGCGAGGCACTGAAGCTTTCTTT. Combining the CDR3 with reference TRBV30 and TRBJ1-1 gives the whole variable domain SQTIHQWPATLVQPVGSPLSLECTVEGTSNPNLYWYRQAAGRGLQLLFYSVGIGQISSEVPQNLSASRPQDRQFILSSKKLLLSDSGFYLCAWSDDGGRGTEAFFGQGTRLTVV.

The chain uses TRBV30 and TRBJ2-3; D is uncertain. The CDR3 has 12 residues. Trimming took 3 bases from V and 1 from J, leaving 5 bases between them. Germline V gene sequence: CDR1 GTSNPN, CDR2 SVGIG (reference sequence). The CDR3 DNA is TGTGCCTGGAGCTCCGGCACAGATACGCAGTATTTT. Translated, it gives CAWSSGTDTQYF. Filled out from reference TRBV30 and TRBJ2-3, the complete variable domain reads SQTIHQWPATLVQPVGSPLSLECTVEGTSNPNLYWYRQAAGRGLQLLFYSVGIGQISSEVPQNLSASRPQDRQFILSSKKLLLSDSGFYLCAWSSGTDTQYFGPGTRLTVL.

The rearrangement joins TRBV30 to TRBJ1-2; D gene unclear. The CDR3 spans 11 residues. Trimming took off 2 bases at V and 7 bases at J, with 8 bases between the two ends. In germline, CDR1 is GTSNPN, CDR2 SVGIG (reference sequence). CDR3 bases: TGTGCCTGGAGTAAGACGGGTGGCTACACCTTC. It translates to CAWSKTGGYTF.

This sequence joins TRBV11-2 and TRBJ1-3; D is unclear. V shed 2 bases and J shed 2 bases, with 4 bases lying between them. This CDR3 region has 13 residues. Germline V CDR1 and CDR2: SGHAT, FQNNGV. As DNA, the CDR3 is TGTGCCAGCAGCTTATCTCCTGGAAACACCATATATTTT. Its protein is CASSLSPGNTIYF.

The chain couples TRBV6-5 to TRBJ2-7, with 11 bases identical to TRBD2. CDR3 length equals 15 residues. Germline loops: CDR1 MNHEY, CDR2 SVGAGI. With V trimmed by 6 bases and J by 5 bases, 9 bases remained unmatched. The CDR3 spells CASSLTSGSTNEQYF. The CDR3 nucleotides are TGTGCCAGCAGCTTAACTAGCGGGAGTACTAACGAGCAGTACTTC.

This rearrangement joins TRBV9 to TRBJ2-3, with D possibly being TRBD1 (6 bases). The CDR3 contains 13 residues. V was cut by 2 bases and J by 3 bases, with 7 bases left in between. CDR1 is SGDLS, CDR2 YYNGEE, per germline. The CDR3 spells CASSVGTTDTQYF. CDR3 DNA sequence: TGTGCCAGCAGCGTCGGGACAACAGATACGCAGTATTTT.

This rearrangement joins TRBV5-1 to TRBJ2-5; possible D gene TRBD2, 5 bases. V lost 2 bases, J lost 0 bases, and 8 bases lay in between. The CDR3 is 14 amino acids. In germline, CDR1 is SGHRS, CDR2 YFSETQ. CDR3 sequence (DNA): TGCGCCAGCAGCTTCCGGACTTACCAAGAGACCCAGTACTTC. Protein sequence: CASSFRTYQETQYF.

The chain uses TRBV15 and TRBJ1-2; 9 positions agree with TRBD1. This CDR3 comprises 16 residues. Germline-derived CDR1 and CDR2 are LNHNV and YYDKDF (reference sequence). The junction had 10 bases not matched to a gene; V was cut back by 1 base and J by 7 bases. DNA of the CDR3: TGTGCCACCAGCAGAGGCCCTAACAGGGGGCGGAGTGGCTACACCTTC. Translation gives CATSRGPNRGRSGYTF.

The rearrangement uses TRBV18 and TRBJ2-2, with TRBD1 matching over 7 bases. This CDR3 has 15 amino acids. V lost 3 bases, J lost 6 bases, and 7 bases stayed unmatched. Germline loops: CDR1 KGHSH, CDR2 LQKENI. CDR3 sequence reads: CASSPPRGLSGELFF. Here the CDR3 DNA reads TGTGCCAGCTCACCTCCGAGGGGGCTCTCCGGGGAGCTGTTTTTT.

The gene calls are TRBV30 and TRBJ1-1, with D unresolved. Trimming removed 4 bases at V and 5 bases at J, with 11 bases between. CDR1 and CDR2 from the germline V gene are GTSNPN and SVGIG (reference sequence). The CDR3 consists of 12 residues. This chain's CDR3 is CAWTKGGTEAFF. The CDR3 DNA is TGTGCCTGGACCAAAGGAGGGACTGAAGCTTTCTTT.

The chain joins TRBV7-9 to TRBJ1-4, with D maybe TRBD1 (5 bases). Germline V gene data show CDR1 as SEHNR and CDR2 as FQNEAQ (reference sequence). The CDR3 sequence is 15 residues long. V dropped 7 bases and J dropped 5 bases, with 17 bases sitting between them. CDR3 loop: CASTPAQGVNEKLFF. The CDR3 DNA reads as TGTGCCAGCACCCCGGCGCAGGGTGTAAATGAAAAACTGTTTTTT.

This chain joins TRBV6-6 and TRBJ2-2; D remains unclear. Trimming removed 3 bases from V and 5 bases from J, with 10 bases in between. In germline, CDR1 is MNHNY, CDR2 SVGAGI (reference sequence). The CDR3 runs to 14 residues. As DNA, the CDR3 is TGTGCCAGCAGTTATTACGGAGAAACCGGGGAGCTGTTTTTT. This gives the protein CASSYYGETGELFF.

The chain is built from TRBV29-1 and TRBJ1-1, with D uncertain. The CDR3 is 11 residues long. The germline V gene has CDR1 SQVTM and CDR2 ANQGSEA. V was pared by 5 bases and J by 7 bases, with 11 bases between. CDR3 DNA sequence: TGCAGCGTTCATGCGGGAGGTGAAGCTTTCTTT. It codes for CSVHAGGEAFF.

CDR3 region: CASSYYPSGRNTEAFF. The DNA of the CDR3 is TGTGCCAGCAGTTACTACCCTTCTGGGCGGAACACTGAAGCTTTCTTT. The chain is built from TRBV6-5 and TRBJ1-1; no reliable D call. CDR1 and CDR2 (germline): MNHEY, SVGAGI. Between the trimmed V and J ends, which lost 1 base and 1 base, there was a span of 13 bases. This CDR3 is built from 16 residues.

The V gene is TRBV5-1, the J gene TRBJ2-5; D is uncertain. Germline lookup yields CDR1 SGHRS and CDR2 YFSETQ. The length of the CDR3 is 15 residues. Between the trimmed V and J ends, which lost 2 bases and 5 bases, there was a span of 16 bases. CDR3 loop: CASSFLEASYETQYF. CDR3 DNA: TGCGCCAGCAGCTTTTTAGAGGCCTCCTACGAGACCCAGTACTTC.

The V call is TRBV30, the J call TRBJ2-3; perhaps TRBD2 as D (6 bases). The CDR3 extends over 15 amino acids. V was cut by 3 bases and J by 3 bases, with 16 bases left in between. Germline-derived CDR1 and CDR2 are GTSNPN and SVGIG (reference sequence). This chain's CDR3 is CAWSVAATVTDTQYF. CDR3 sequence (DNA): TGTGCCTGGAGCGTAGCGGCCACCGTGACAGATACGCAGTATTTT.

The CDR3 nucleotides are TGTGCCAGCTCACCCGGGGAGACAAGAGGAGCTTTCTTT. It yields the protein CASSPGETRGAFF. The chain couples TRBV18 to TRBJ1-1; D not certain. The V gene lost 3 bases and the J gene lost 10 bases, with 15 bases spanning the gap. CDR3 length: 13 amino acids. Germline lookup yields CDR1 KGHSH and CDR2 LQKENI. The variable domain in full, completed from reference TRBV18 and TRBJ1-1, reads NAGVMQNPRHLVRRRGQEARLRCSPMKGHSHVYWYRQLPEEGLKFMVYLQKENIIDESGMPKERFSAEFPKEGPSILRIQQVVRGDSAAYFCASSPGETRGAFFGQGTRLTVV.

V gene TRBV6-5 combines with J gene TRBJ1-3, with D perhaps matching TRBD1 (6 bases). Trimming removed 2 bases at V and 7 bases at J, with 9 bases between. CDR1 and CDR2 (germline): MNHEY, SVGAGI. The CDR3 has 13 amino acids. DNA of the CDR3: TGTGCCAGCAGTTACGGACAGTTTAACACCATATATTTT. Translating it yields CASSYGQFNTIYF.

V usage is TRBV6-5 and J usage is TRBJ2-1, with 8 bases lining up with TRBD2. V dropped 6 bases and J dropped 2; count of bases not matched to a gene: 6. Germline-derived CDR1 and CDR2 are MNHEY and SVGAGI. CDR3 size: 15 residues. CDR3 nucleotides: TGTGCCAGCAGCCCACTAGCGGTTCCCTACAATGAGCAGTTCTTC. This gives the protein CASSPLAVPYNEQFF.

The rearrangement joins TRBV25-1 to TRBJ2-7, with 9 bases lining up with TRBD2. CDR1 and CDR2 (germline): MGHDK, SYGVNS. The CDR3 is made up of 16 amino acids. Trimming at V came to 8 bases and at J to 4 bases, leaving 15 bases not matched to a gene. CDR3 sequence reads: CASPKPGRGGGYEQYF. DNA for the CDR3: TGTGCCAGCCCCAAACCGGGGCGGGGGGGCGGTTACGAGCAGTACTTC.

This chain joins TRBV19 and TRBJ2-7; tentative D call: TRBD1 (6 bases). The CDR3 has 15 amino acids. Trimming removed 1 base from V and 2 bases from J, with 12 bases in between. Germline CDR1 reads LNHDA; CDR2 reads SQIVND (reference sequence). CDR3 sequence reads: CASSIVDSQTYEQYF. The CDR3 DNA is TGTGCCAGTAGTATAGTGGACAGCCAAACCTACGAGCAGTACTTC. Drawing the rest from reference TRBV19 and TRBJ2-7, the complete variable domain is DGGITQSPKYLFRKEGQNVTLSCEQNLNHDAMYWYRQDPGQGLRLIYYSQIVNDFQKGDIAEGYSVSREKKESFPLTVTSAQKNPTAFYLCASSIVDSQTYEQYFGPGTRLTVT.

CDR3 sequence (DNA): TGTGCCAGCAGCGTAGCTAGCGGGGGAGCTCAGGGGGTGAACCAGTACTTC. Protein sequence: CASSVASGGAQGVNQYF. The chain is built from TRBV9 and TRBJ2-5; the match to TRBD2 covers 10 bases. CDR1 SGDLS and CDR2 YYNGEE come from the germline V gene. The CDR3 has 17 amino acids. After removal of 0 bases from V and 10 bases from J, the junction contained 15 bases not matched to a gene.

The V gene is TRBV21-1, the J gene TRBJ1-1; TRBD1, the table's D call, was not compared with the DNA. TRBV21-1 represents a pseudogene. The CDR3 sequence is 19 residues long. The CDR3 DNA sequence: TGTGCCAGCAGCAAAGTACAGGGGGCAGGGTGGCATAGGCGGACTGAAGCTTTCTTT. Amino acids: CASSKVQGAGWHRRTEAFF.

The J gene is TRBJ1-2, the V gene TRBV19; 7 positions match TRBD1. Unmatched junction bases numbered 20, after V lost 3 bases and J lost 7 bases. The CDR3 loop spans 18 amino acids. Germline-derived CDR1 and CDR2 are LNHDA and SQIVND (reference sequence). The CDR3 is CASSISDRVRSPHTGYTF. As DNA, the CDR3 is TGTGCCAGTAGTATTAGCGACAGGGTACGGTCGCCGCACACTGGCTACACCTTC.

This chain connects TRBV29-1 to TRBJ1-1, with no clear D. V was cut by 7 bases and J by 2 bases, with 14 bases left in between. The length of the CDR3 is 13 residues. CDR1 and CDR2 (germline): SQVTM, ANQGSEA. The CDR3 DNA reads TGCAGCGGTCGTGCCCTAGGCAACACTGAAGCTTTCTTT. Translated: CSGRALGNTEAFF.